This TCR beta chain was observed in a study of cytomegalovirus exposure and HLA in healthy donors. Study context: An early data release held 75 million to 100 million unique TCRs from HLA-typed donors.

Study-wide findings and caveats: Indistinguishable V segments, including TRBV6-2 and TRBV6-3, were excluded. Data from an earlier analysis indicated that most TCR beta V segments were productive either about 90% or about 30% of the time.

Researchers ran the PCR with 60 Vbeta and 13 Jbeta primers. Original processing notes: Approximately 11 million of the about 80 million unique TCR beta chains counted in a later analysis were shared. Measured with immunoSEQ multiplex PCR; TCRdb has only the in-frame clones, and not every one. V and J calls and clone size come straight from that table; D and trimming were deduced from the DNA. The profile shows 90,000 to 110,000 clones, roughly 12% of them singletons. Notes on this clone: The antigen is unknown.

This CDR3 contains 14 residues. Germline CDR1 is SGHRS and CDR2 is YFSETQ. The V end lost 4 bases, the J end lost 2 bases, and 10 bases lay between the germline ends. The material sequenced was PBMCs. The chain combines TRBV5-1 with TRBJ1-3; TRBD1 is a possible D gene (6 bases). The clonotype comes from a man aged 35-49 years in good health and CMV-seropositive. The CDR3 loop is CASSQGIPGNTIYF. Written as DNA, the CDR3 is TGCGCCAGCAGCCAGGGGATCCCTGGAAACACCATATATTTT. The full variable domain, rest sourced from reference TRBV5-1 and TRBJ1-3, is KAGVTQTPRYLIKTRGQQVTLSCSPISGHRSVSWYQQTPGQGLQFLFEYFSETQRNKGNFPGRFSGRQFSNSRSEMNVSTLELGDSALYLCASSQGIPGNTIYFGEGSWLTVV.